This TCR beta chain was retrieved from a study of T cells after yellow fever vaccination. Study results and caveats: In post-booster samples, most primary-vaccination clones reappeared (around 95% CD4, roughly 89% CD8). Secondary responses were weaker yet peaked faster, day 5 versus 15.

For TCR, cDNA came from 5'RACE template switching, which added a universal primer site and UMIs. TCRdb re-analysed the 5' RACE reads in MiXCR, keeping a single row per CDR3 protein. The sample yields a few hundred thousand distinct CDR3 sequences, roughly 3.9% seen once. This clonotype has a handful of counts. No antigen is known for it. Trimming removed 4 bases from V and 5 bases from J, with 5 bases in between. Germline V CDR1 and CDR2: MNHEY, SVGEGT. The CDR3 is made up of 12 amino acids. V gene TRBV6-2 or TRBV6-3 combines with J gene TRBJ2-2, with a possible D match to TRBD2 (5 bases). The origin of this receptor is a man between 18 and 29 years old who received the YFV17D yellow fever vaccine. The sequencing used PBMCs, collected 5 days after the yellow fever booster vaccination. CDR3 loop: CASSWETGELFF. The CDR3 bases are TGTGCCAGCAGTTGGGAGACCGGGGAGCTGTTTTTT.